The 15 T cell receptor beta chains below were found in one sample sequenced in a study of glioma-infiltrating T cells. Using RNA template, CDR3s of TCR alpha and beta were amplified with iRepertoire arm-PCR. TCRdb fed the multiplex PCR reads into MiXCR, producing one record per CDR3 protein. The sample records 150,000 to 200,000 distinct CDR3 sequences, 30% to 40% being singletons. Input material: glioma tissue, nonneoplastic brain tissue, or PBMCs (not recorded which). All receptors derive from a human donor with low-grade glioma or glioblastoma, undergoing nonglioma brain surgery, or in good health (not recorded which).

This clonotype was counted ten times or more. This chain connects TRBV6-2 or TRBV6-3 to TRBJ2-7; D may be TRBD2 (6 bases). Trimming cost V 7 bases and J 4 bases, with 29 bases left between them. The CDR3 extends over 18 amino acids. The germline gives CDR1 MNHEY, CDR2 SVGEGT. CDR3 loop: CASKSPTSSALGPYEQYF. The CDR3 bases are TGTGCCAGCAAAAGTCCGACTAGTTCCGCATTAGGTCCTTACGAGCAGTACTTC.

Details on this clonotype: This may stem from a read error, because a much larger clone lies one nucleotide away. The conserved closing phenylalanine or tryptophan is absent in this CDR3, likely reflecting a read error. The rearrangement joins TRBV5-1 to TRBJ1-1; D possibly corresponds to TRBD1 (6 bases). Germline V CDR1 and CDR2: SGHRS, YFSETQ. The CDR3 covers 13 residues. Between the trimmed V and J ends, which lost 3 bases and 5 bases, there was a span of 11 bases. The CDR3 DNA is TGCGCCAGCAGCTCCCAGGGGCGAACTGAAGCTTTCTCT. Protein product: CASSSQGRTEAFS.

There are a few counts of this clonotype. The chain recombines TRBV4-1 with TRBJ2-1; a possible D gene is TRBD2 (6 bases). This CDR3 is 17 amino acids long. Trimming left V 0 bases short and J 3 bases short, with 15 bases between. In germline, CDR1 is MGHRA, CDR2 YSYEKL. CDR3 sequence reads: CASSQDPGTYHYNEQFF. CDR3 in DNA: TGCGCCAGCAGCCAAGACCCCGGGACTTACCACTACAATGAGCAGTTCTTC.

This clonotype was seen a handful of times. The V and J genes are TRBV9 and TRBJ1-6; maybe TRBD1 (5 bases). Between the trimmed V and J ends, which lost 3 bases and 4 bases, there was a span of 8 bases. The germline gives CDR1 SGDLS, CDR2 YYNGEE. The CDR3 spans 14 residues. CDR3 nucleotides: TGTGCCAGCAGCGCAGGGAGGTATAATTCACCCCTCCACTTT. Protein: CASSAGRYNSPLHF. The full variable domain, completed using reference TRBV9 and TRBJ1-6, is DSGVTQTPKHLITATGQRVTLRCSPRSGDLSVYWYQQSLDQGLQFLIQYYNGEERAKGNILERFSAQQFPDLHSELNLSSLELGDSALYFCASSAGRYNSPLHFGNGTRLTVT.

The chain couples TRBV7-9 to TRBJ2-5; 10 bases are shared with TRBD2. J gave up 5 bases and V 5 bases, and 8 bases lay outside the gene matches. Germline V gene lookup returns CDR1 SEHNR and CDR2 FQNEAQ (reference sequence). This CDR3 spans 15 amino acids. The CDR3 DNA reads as TGTGCCAGCAGCCCTAGAGGGGGACTAGCGGAGACCCAGTACTTC. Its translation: CASSPRGGLAETQYF.

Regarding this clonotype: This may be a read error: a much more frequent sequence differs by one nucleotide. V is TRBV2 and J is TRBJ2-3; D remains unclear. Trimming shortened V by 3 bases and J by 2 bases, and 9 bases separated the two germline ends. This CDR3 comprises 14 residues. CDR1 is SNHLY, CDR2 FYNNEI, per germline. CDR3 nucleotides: TGTGCCAGCAGTGAGAGTTCCCTCACAGATACGCAGTATTTT. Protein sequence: CASSESSLTDTQYF.

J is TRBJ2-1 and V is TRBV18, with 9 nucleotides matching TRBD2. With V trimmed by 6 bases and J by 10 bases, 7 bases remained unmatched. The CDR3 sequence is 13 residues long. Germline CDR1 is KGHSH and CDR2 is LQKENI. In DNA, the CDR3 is TGTGCCAGCTCCCAAGAAGCGGGAGGCGAGCAGTTCTTC. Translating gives CASSQEAGGEQFF. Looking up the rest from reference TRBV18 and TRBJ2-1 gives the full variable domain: NAGVMQNPRHLVRRRGQEARLRCSPMKGHSHVYWYRQLPEEGLKFMVYLQKENIIDESGMPKERFSAEFPKEGPSILRIQQVVRGDSAAYFCASSQEAGGEQFFGPGTRLTVL.

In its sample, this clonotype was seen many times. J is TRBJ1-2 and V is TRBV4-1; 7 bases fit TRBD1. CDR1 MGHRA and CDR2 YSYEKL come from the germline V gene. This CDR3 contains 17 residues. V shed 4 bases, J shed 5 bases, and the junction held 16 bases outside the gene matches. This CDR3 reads CASSPPGIGNRGYGYTF. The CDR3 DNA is TGCGCCAGCAGCCCCCCCGGGATCGGCAACAGGGGTTATGGCTACACCTTC.

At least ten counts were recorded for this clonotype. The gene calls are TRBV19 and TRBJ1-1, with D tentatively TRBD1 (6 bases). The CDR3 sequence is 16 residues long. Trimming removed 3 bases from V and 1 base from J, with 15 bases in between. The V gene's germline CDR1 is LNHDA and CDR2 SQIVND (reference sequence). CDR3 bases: TGTGCCAGTAGTATGGGTGGGGGCCGTGGGAACACTGAAGCTTTCTTT. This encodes CASSMGGGRGNTEAFF.

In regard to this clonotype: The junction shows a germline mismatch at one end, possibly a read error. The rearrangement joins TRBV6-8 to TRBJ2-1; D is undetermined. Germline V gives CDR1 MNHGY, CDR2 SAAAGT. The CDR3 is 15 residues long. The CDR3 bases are TGTGCCAGCACCGTGACTCTGAGATCCTACAATGAGCAGTTGTTC. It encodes CASTVTLRSYNEQLF.

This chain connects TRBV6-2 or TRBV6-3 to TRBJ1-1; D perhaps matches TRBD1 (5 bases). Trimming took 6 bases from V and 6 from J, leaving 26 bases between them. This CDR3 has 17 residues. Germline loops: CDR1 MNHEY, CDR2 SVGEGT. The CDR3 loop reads CASRIAGGAGIVAEAFF. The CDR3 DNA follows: TGTGCCAGCAGGATAGCGGGAGGGGCAGGCATCGTCGCTGAAGCTTTCTTT.

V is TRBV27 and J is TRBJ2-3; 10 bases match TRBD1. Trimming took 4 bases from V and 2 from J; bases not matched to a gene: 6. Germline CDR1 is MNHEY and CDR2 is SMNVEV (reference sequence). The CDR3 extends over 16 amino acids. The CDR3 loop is CASSSPGTGDTDTQYF. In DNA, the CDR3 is TGTGCCAGCAGTTCCCCAGGGACAGGGGACACAGATACGCAGTATTTT.

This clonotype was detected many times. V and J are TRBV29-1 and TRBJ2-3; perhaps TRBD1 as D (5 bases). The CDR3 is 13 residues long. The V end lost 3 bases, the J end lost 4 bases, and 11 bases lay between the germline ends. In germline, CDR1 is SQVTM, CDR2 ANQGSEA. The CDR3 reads CSVESQGSDTQYF. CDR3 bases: TGCAGCGTTGAGAGCCAGGGCTCAGATACGCAGTATTTT.

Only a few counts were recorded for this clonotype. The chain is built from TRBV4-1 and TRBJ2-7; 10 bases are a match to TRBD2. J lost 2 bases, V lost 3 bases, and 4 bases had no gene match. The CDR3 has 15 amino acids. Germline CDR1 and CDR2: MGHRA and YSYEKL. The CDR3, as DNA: TGCGCCAGCAGCCATACCGGGACTAGCGCCTACGAGCAGTACTTC. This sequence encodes CASSHTGTSAYEQYF.

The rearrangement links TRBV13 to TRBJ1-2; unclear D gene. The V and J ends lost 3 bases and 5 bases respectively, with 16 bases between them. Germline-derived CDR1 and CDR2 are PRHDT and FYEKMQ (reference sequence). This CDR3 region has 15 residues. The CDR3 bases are TGTGCCAGCAGCTTGTCTCCCCCTTGGGTGTATGGCTACACCTTC. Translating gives CASSLSPPWVYGYTF.